Listed below are T cell receptor beta chains from one sample, sequenced in a study of T-cell memory formation after mild COVID-19. TCRdb reprocessed the 5' RACE reads via MiXCR and lists one record per CDR3 protein. The sample lists about 560,000 distinct CDR3 sequences, about 20% occurring once. Sample: PBMCs or a T cell subset sorted from them (not recorded which). The receptors stem from an adult woman who had mild COVID-19 (a few samples of this study predate the infection). Cell type and time point are not known. Each CDR3 is given with its conserved first and last residue. Each record gives: J gene, D gene, clone size, CDR3 length, V gene, CDR3 DNA, CDR3 protein. A D gene is named only where the DNA matches it firmly. The size of a clone is reported for some rows only, either as once, few or many, or as a class for expanded clones.

>TRBJ1-1|TRBD1|few|13|TRBV28
TGTGCCAGCAGCCGAGGGGGCTGGACTGAAGCTTTCTTT
CASSRGGWTEAFF
>TRBJ1-2|-|few|15|TRBV12-3/TRBV12-4
TGTGCCAGCAGTGGGGTATCGATATTAGGATATGGCTACACCTTC
CASSGVSILGYGYTF
>TRBJ2-1|-|-|14|TRBV5-6
TGTGCCAGCAGCTTGGTGGCCATTGTGTCTGAGCAGTTCTTC
CASSLVAIVSEQFF
>TRBJ1-1|-|-|13|TRBV29-1
TGCAGCGTTGAGAACAGGGTGGGCACTGAAGCTTTCTTT
CSVENRVGTEAFF
>TRBJ1-5|-|few|13|TRBV25-1
TGTGCCAGCAGTGACGGGGGTAGGCAGCCCCAGCATTTT
CASSDGGRQPQHF
>TRBJ2-3|TRBD1|-|14|TRBV7-9
TGTGCCAGCAGCCCCCCCCCAGGGGGCGAAACGCAGTATTTT
CASSPPPGGETQYF
>TRBJ2-7|TRBD2|-|16|TRBV27
TGTGCCAGCAGTCGATCGGGACTAGCGGGGGACTACGAGCAGTACTTC
CASSRSGLAGDYEQYF
>TRBJ2-3|TRBD2|-|15|TRBV7-3
TGTGCCAGCAGCTCACGGTTGACTAGCCCAGATACGCAGTATTTT
CASSSRLTSPDTQYF
>TRBJ2-3|TRBD2|-|16|TRBV4-3
TGCGCCAGCAGCCCCAGCGGGAGTGGATCGGCAGATACGCAGTATTTT
CASSPSGSGSADTQYF
>TRBJ1-5|-|-|13|TRBV6-1
TGTGCCAGCAGTGAAGTTTTGAATCAGCCCCAGCATTTT
CASSEVLNQPQHF
>TRBJ1-1|-|few|13|TRBV25-1
TGTGCCAGCGCCCGGGCGTTGAACACTGAAGCTTTCTTT
CASARALNTEAFF
>TRBJ2-3|TRBD1|-|15|TRBV5-1
TGCGCCAGCAGCCGGGGACAGGGGGACCCAGATACGCAGTATTTT
CASSRGQGDPDTQYF
>TRBJ2-1|-|few|21|TRBV7-9
TGTGCCAGCAGCTCAACCCCTACTCGACTCTACGGCATGAGCTCCTACAATGAGCAGTTCTTC
CASSSTPTRLYGMSSYNEQFF
>TRBJ2-3|-|-|14|TRBV7-9
TGTGCCAGCAGCCGAGAATACAGCACAGATACGCAGTATTTT
CASSREYSTDTQYF
>TRBJ2-2|TRBD1|-|16|TRBV24-1
TGTGCCACCAGCTCTCACGGGACAGGGTCGGGCGGGGAGCTGTTTTTT
CATSSHGTGSGGELFF
>TRBJ2-7|-|-|12|TRBV30
TGTGCCTTACGACAGGGACTATACGAGCAGTACTTC
CALRQGLYEQYF
>TRBJ1-4|-|-|11|TRBV28
TGTGCCAGCAAAGAAGACGAAAAACTGTTTTTT
CASKEDEKLFF
>TRBJ2-7|TRBD1|-|15|TRBV10-3
TGTGCCATCAGTCCCGGGACAGGGGCCCTTTACGAGCAGTACTTC
CAISPGTGALYEQYF
>TRBJ1-1|-|few|14|TRBV29-1
TGCAGCGTTGAAAATCCGGGGAAATTCACTGAAGCTTTCTTT
CSVENPGKFTEAFF
>TRBJ1-2|-|-|14|TRBV7-3
TGTGCCAGCAGCTTCGGGCCAACAGACTATGGCTACACCTTC
CASSFGPTDYGYTF
>TRBJ1-2|-|few|13|TRBV30
TGTGCCTGGAGCCCACTTTTCCGGGATGGCTACACCTTC
CAWSPLFRDGYTF
>TRBJ1-2|TRBD1|-|13|TRBV20-1
TGCAGTGCTAGGAAGGACAGGGCTGATGGCTACACCTTC
CSARKDRADGYTF